The next 5 T cell receptor beta chains were all read from a single sample in a study of blood T cell repertoires in COVID-19. Assay used: immunoSEQ multiplex PCR; TCRdb lists only in-frame clones, some missing. Of about 190,000 clones in the sample, 80% to 85% were seen once. The sequencing sample was made of peripheral blood. The receptors stem from a human donor in a cohort sampled during active COVID-19.

This chain connects TRBV18 to TRBJ2-7; D possibly corresponds to TRBD2 (6 bases). CDR3 length: 16 amino acids. Germline CDR1 KGHSH, CDR2 LQKENI. Deletions cut 0 bases from V and 4 bases from J, with 16 bases between. The CDR3: CASSPPGLSREYEQYF. The CDR3, as DNA: TGTGCCAGCTCACCACCCGGGTTGAGTCGGGAGTACGAGCAGTACTTC.

The chain has TRBV29-1 and TRBJ2-7; 7 positions agree with TRBD2. V gave up 0 bases and J gave up 0 bases; unmatched junction bases: 8. CDR1 is SQVTM and CDR2 is ANQGSEA in the germline V gene. The CDR3 runs to 16 residues. The chain's CDR3 is CSVEDRGVGSSYEQYF. The DNA for the CDR3 is TGCAGCGTTGAAGATCGGGGGGTGGGGTCCTCCTACGAGCAGTACTTC.

This chain connects TRBV7-8 to TRBJ1-1; TRBD1 agrees at 8 bases. CDR1 is SGHVS, CDR2 FQNEAQ, per germline. J was trimmed by 2 bases and V by 5 bases; bases with no gene match: 10. The CDR3 contains 16 residues. CDR3 sequence (DNA): TGTGCCAGCAGCGGAACAGGGGGGCTAGGCAACACTGAAGCTTTCTTT. It translates to CASSGTGGLGNTEAFF.

The chain employs TRBV27 and TRBJ2-1; 7 nucleotides match TRBD2. V lost 6 bases to trimming and J lost 4 bases; unmatched junction nucleotides: 3. The CDR3 runs to 13 residues. Germline CDR1 is MNHEY and CDR2 is SMNVEV (reference sequence). CDR3 sequence reads: CASRAGIYNEQFF. CDR3 nucleotide sequence: TGTGCCAGCAGAGCGGGGATTTACAATGAGCAGTTCTTC.

The chain uses TRBV10-3 and TRBJ1-1; TRBD1 matches 8 bases. The ends lost 7 bases at V and 1 base at J; junction bases unmatched: 11. CDR1 ENHRY and CDR2 SYGVKD come from the germline V gene. The CDR3 covers 16 residues. CDR3 in DNA: TGTGCCATCAAGGGGACAGGTACTACCCCGAACACTGAAGCTTTCTTT. Its translation is CAIKGTGTTPNTEAFF.